The clone carrying this T cell receptor (beta chain) was seen at least ten times. Its antigen remains unidentified. These data belong to a study of metastatic and nonmetastatic thyroid tumors. Study details: For malignant and benign thyroid patients, tumor or nodule tissue and blood were the sources whose repertoires were compared. Study-level points and caveats: Malignant tumors reportedly showed significantly higher TCR beta diversity than benign nodules in both blood and tumor.

Every patient underwent thyroid surgery untreated. Under the authors' procedure: The distant-metastasis classifier for papillary thyroid cancer was built from CDR3 differences across clinicopathological groups. Using MiXCR, TCRdb re-called clones from the PCR reads. The V and J calls and clone size come from TCRdb's table, not from the authors' own analysis. The sample carries about 49,000 clones, 20% recorded once. The sequence came from a female donor with papillary thyroid cancer or a benign thyroid nodule (not recorded which). Some clones in this sample may be carry-over from other donors' samples. The sequencing input was blood.

The CDR3 DNA reads as TGTGCCAGCGCGAGGGTAGCGGGAGAAACAGATACGCAGTATTTT. As protein: CASARVAGETDTQYF. The chain recombines TRBV6-1 with TRBJ2-3; 9 bases fit TRBD2. Germline loops: CDR1 MNHNS, CDR2 SASEGT. Germline trimming cut 8 bases from V and 3 bases from J; bases unmatched to any gene: 9. This CDR3 is 15 amino acids long.